The 4 T cell receptor beta chains in this list originate from one sample, sequenced in a study of identical twins. TCRdb reprocessed the 5' RACE reads with MiXCR, giving one entry per CDR3 protein. The table shows 690,000 or so distinct CDR3 sequences, with roughly 8% occurring only once. The data were also submitted as part of a second study, on yellow fever vaccine responses in identical twins.

Sequences were obtained from PBMCs. These receptors all stem from a woman aged 18-30 years in good health.

The J gene is TRBJ2-6, the V gene TRBV11-1; no firm D call. The germline V gene has CDR1 SGHAT and CDR2 FQDESV (reference sequence). V dropped 3 bases and J dropped 0 bases, with 6 bases sitting between them. The CDR3 covers 15 residues. CDR3 protein: CASSFVTSGANVLTF. The CDR3 DNA is TGTGCCAGCAGCTTCGTCACCTCTGGGGCCAACGTCCTGACTTTC.

This clonotype appeared a few times. The chain combines TRBV20-1 with TRBJ2-5; D unresolved. The CDR3 is made up of 12 amino acids. V lost 4 bases and J lost 7, with 13 bases in between. Germline lookup yields CDR1 DFQATT and CDR2 SNEGSKA (reference sequence). The CDR3 bases are TGCAGTGCTAAGACATTACCAGTGACCCAGTACTTC. Translated: CSAKTLPVTQYF.

The chain recombines TRBV6-1 with TRBJ2-2; 7 bases are shared with TRBD2. With 5 bases clipped from V and 3 bases from J, the junction kept 15 bases outside the gene matches. This CDR3 contains 18 residues. Germline CDR1 is MNHNS and CDR2 is SASEGT. The CDR3 bases are TGTGCCAGCAGTAGGGAGGGGTGGTTAGAGTTTGACACCGGGGAGCTGTTTTTT. Amino acid sequence: CASSREGWLEFDTGELFF.

This clonotype appeared a few times. V and J are TRBV3-1 and TRBJ2-2, with 8 bases matching TRBD2. The CDR3 sequence is 16 residues long. From germline, CDR1 is LGHDT and CDR2 YNNKEL (reference sequence). V lost 2 bases and J lost 5; bases outside the gene matches: 7. CDR3 loop: CASSQRLAGRTGELFF. CDR3 DNA: TGTGCCAGCAGCCAAAGGCTAGCGGGTCGGACCGGGGAGCTGTTTTTT.